The entry below gives a single T cell receptor beta chain sequence along with its context. V lost 7 bases, J lost 9 bases, and 13 bases stayed unmatched. The CDR3 contains 15 residues. Germline V gene lookup returns CDR1 LNHDA and CDR2 SQIVND (reference sequence). Assay used: immunoSEQ multiplex PCR; TCRdb lists only in-frame clones, some missing. The table has 490,000 or so clones, 70% to 90% seen once; the top ten hold approximately 1.8%. The data are from a study of blood T cell repertoires in COVID-19. Study summary: COVID-19 samples from acute and convalescent phases originated in the United States, Italy and Spain. From T cells, B-cell-depleted T cells, or PBMCs came the material, which was cDNA or gDNA.

Sample: PBMCs or T cells enriched from blood (not recorded which). V usage is TRBV19 and J usage is TRBJ1-5; 9 bases fit TRBD1. The receptor's source is a woman in her thirties or forties who had recovered from COVID-19. The CDR3 is CASTKDRGLLWPQHF. CDR3 in DNA: TGTGCCAGTACCAAGGACAGGGGCCTGCTGTGGCCCCAGCATTTT.